A selection of T cell receptor beta chains follows, all from one sample in a study of T cell responses to AZD1222 COVID-19 vaccine. This table comes from immunoSEQ multiplex PCR, and its TCRdb copy is limited to in-frame clones, with some not included. The table lists tens of thousands of clones, about 90% of them singletons. The material was peripheral blood, obtained on day 0 of AZD1222 vaccination. The receptors here all came from an adult in good health. The CDR3 runs from the conserved cysteine through the conserved F or W. A D gene is named only where the DNA matches it firmly. Size tells how often a clone was seen (once, few, many) or the class of an expanded clone, and some rows leave it out.

abundance,d_gene,v_gene,j_gene,CDR3nt,CDR3aa
NA,NA,TRBV11-3,TRBJ2-7,TGTGCCAGCAGCTTAAATGGATACTACGAGCAGTACTTC,CASSLNGYYEQYF
NA,NA,TRBV7-9,TRBJ2-3,TGTGCCAGCAGCCCCGGAGGGGGCGGCGGAGATACGCAGTATTTT,CASSPGGGGGDTQYF
few,NA,TRBV3-1/TRBV3-2,TRBJ1-4,TGTGCCAGCAGCCAAGGGGTACGGACCACTAATGAAAAACTGTTTTTT,CASSQGVRTTNEKLFF
once,TRBD1,TRBV12-3/TRBV12-4,TRBJ1-2,TGTGCCATTATTATAAAGGCAGGGGGTGGCTACACCTTC,CAIIIKAGGGYTF
NA,TRBD1,TRBV6-2/TRBV6-3,TRBJ2-3,TGTGCCAGCAGTTACAGGGGGCAGTCAGCACCTACGCAGTATTTT,CASSYRGQSAPTQYF
NA,NA,TRBV2,TRBJ2-5,TGTGCCAGCACCTTCAACCGGGGTTTAGAGACCCAGTACTTC,CASTFNRGLETQYF
NA,NA,TRBV5-1,TRBJ2-3,TGCGCCAGCAGCTTAAAGGCGGATACGCAGTATTTT,CASSLKADTQYF
NA,NA,TRBV25-1,TRBJ1-1,TGTGCCAGCAGTGAAGGCCGGGCTTTCTTT,CASSEGRAFF
NA,TRBD1,TRBV5-1,TRBJ2-7,TGCGCCAGCAGCTTCACCCCACAGGGGCTGAAAGACGAGCAGTACTTC,CASSFTPQGLKDEQYF
few,TRBD2,TRBV2,TRBJ2-3,TGTGCCAGCAGTGGGACTAGCGGGGACACAGATACGCAGTATTTT,CASSGTSGDTDTQYF
NA,NA,TRBV7-9,TRBJ1-1,TGTGCCAGCAGCTTCGACAGGTTGCCTATGAACACTGAAGCTTTCTTT,CASSFDRLPMNTEAFF
NA,TRBD1,TRBV5-1,TRBJ1-1,TGCGCCAGCAGCTCGTCGGGACAGGGGCAGAACACTGAAGCTTTCTTT,CASSSSGQGQNTEAFF
few,NA,TRBV7-9,TRBJ2-1,TGTGCCAGCAGCTTGCGTCTACCCTACAATGAGCAGTTCTTC,CASSLRLPYNEQFF
NA,NA,TRBV5-1,TRBJ1-1,TGCGCCAGCAGCTTGGAGGGGGTGGGCAGCCCAGCTTTCTTT,CASSLEGVGSPAFF
NA,NA,TRBV6-4,TRBJ2-3,TGTGCCAGCAGTCTTTCAGATACAGATACGCAGTATTTT,CASSLSDTDTQYF
medium-sized,NA,TRBV19,TRBJ2-7,TGTGCCAGTAGTGTTGGTGAGGGAGTGGAGCAGTACTTC,CASSVGEGVEQYF
NA,NA,TRBV5-1,TRBJ1-1,TGCGCCAGCAGCTCAGCCAATCAGGTGGGAACTGAAGCTTTCTTT,CASSSANQVGTEAFF
NA,TRBD2,TRBV30,TRBJ2-2,TGTGCCTGGAGTCGACTAGCGGGGGAGAACACCGGGGAGCTGTTTTTT,CAWSRLAGENTGELFF
NA,NA,TRBV30,TRBJ1-1,TGTGCCTGGAGTGTACGTAGTGGGGGTGAAGCTTTCTTT,CAWSVRSGGEAFF
NA,TRBD2,TRBV5-1,TRBJ2-1,TGCGCCAGCAGCCCCCGCGAACTAGCGGGGACTACAGAGCAGTTCTTC,CASSPRELAGTTEQFF
few,TRBD2,TRBV9,TRBJ2-2,TGTGCCAGCAGCGTATTACCGGGACTAGCGGAGAACACCGGGGAGCTGTTTTTT,CASSVLPGLAENTGELFF
once,NA,TRBV19,TRBJ2-7,TGTGCCAGTAGCCACGGGATTGGTGGTACCTACGAGCAGTACTTC,CASSHGIGGTYEQYF
NA,TRBD1,TRBV7-9,TRBJ2-7,TGTGCCAGCAGCTTATGGGGACAGGGGGACCACGAGCAGTACTTC,CASSLWGQGDHEQYF
NA,NA,TRBV4-3,TRBJ2-7,TGCGCCAGCAGCCAAGTGGCAGGTGGCGAGCAGTACTTC,CASSQVAGGEQYF
once,TRBD1,TRBV27,TRBJ1-4,TGTGCCAGCAGTTTGATCCAGGGGGCCTTGTCTGAAAAACTGTTTTTT,CASSLIQGALSEKLFF
once,NA,TRBV27,TRBJ2-7,TGTGCCAGCAGTCCCGGGACTCCCCTATATGGGCAGTACTTC,CASSPGTPLYGQYF
NA,TRBD1,TRBV10-1,TRBJ2-1,TGCGCCAGCAGCGCGGACAGGGAACGGACACTCACCCCAGCTGAGCAGTTCTTC,CASSADRERTLTPAEQFF
NA,TRBD1,TRBV11-2,TRBJ1-2,TGTGCCAGCAGCCATCCAGGGGGCCAGGGCTACACCTTC,CASSHPGGQGYTF
NA,NA,TRBV5-1,TRBJ2-7,TGCGCCAGCAGCTTGGACAGGGTCTCCGAGCAGTACTTC,CASSLDRVSEQYF
NA,TRBD1,TRBV28,TRBJ1-5,TGTGCCAGCAGTTTGGGACAGGGTGGTCAGCCCCAGCATTTT,CASSLGQGGQPQHF
NA,NA,TRBV2,TRBJ1-1,TGTGCCAACAGGGATTCCCCTGAAGCTTTCTTT,CANRDSPEAFF
NA,NA,TRBV11-2,TRBJ1-1,TGTGCCAGCAGCTTAGTTGGCACTGAAGCTTTCTTT,CASSLVGTEAFF
NA,NA,TRBV6-1,TRBJ1-2,TGTGCCAGCAGTGAAGAGTTTGGGGGGGTCTATGGCTACACCTTC,CASSEEFGGVYGYTF
NA,NA,TRBV6-5,TRBJ1-4,TGTGCCAGTACACACCGGGGCCGTGTTGAAAAACTGTTTTTT,CASTHRGRVEKLFF
NA,NA,TRBV7-2,TRBJ1-2,TGTGCCAGCAGCTTAGGGGGGTACTATGGCTACACCTTC,CASSLGGYYGYTF
NA,NA,TRBV6-2/TRBV6-3,TRBJ2-1,TGTGCCAGCAGCCCCCGCGACATATACAATGAGCAGTTCTTC,CASSPRDIYNEQFF
NA,NA,TRBV28,TRBJ1-5,TGTGCCAGCTCCGGGACGCTCAATCAGCCCCAGCATTTT,CASSGTLNQPQHF
NA,NA,TRBV6-5,TRBJ2-2,TGTGCCAGCAGTTACAACGGGGCCGCTACCGGGGAGCTGTTTTTT,CASSYNGAATGELFF
once,TRBD1,TRBV29-1,TRBJ1-1,TGCAGCGTTGCCCACCTAGGACAGGGTAACACTGAAGCTTTCTTT,CSVAHLGQGNTEAFF
NA,NA,TRBV5-6,TRBJ1-1,TGTGCCAGCAGCTTGTTGCAGGGTATGAGGAACACTGAAGCTTTCTTT,CASSLLQGMRNTEAFF